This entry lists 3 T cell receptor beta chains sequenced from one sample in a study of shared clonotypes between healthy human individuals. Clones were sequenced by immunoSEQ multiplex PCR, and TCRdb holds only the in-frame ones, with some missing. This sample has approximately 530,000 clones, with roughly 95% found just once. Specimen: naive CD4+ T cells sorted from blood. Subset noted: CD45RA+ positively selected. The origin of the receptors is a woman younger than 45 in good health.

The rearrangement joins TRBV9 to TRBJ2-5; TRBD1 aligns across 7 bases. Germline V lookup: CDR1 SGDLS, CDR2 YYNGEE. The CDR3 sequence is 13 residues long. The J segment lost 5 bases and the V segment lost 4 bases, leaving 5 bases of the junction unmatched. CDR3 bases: TGTGCCAGCAGCCTACAGGGGTGGGAGACCCAGTACTTC. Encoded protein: CASSLQGWETQYF.

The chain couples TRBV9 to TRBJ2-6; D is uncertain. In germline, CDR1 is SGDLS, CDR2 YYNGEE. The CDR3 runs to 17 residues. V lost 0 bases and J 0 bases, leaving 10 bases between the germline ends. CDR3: CASSVVAGTSGANVLTF. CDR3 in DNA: TGTGCCAGCAGCGTAGTCGCAGGAACCTCTGGGGCCAACGTCCTGACTTTC.

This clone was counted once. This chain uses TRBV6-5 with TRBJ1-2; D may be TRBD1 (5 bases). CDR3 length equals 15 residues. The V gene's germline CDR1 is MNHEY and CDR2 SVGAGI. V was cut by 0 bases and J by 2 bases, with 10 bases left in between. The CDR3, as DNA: TGTGCCAGCAGTTACTCAAACACAGGAAACTATGGCTACACCTTC. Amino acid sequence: CASSYSNTGNYGYTF.